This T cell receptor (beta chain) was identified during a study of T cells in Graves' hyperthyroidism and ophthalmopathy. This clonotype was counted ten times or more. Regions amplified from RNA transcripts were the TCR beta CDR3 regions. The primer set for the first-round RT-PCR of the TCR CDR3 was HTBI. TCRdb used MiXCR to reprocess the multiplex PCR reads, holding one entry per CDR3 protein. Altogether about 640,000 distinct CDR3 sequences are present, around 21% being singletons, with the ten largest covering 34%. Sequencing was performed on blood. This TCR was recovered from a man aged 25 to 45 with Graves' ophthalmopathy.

CDR3 coding DNA: TGTGCCAGCAGTTACAACCAGGTACACACTGAAGCTTTCTTT. It yields the protein CASSYNQVHTEAFF. This chain uses TRBV6-5 with TRBJ1-1; D gene ambiguous. The CDR3 totals 14 residues. The germline gives CDR1 MNHEY, CDR2 SVGAGI. The germline V and J ends were trimmed by 2 bases and 3 bases, with 10 bases remaining between them.